This T cell receptor beta chain derives from a study of long-term antiretroviral therapy in people with HIV. Study in general: About a decade before 2015, the earliest samples were taken when ART was typically delayed. Notes on the study in general: Dominant in the repertoire at all time points were clones expanded before ART.

The sample holds one count of this clone. Its cognate antigen is unknown. CDR3 length: 18 residues. With 1 base clipped from V and 0 bases from J, the junction kept 8 bases outside the gene matches. Germline CDR1 reads SQVTM; CDR2 reads ANQGSEA. Version v3.0 of the immunoSEQ assay ran at survey level. Assay: immunoSEQ multiplex PCR; the TCRdb copy retains only in-frame clones and omits some. The repertoire holds some 14,000 clones, with 84% as singletons. A minimum of one pre-ART and two post-ART PBMC samples existed for each donor. This TCR came from a man younger than 45 with HIV. The chain couples TRBV29-1 to TRBJ2-1, with 11 nucleotides matching TRBD2. The sample consisted of unsorted PBMCs, taken 0.4 years after starting antiretroviral therapy. CDR3 residues: CSVEGGLAVLSSYNEQFF. DNA for the CDR3: TGCAGCGTTGAAGGGGGACTAGCGGTCCTTAGCTCCTACAATGAGCAGTTCTTC.